This TCR beta chain stems from a study of blood T cell repertoires in COVID-19. About the study: Whether acute or convalescent, the COVID-19 samples came from the United States, Italy and Spain.

Residents of under 25 US areas, aged roughly 18 to 89 years, made up the participants. Original data processing: Reference gene primer amplification yielded estimated nucleated cell counts. Libraries were prepared by immunoSEQ multiplex PCR; TCRdb keeps only in-frame clonotypes and omits some of them. D and trimming were read from the DNA, whereas the V and J calls and clone size are those reported in that table. The table has 200,000 to 250,000 clones, approximately 83% seen once. The CDR3 is 14 amino acids. Germline V gene data show CDR1 as SNHLY and CDR2 as FYNNEI. V shed 0 bases and J shed 3 bases, with 9 bases lying between them.

The sample taken for sequencing was PBMCs or T cells enriched from blood (not recorded which). This receptor was obtained from a woman aged 60-70 years who had recovered from COVID-19. The V call is TRBV2, the J call TRBJ2-7; D remains unclear. CDR3 in DNA: TGTGCCAGCAGTGAAGCGAGGCGGATCTACGAGCAGTACTTC. This sequence encodes CASSEARRIYEQYF.